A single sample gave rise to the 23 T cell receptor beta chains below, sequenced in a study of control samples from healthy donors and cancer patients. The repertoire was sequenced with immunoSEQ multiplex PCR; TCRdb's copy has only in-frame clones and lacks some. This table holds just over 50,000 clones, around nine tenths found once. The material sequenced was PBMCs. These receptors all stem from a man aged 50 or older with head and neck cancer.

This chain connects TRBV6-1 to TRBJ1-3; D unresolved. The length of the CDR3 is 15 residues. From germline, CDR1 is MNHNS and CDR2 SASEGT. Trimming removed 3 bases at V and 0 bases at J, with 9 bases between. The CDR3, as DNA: TGTGCCAGCAGTGACCAGGCCTTCTCTGGAAACACCATATATTTT. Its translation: CASSDQAFSGNTIYF.

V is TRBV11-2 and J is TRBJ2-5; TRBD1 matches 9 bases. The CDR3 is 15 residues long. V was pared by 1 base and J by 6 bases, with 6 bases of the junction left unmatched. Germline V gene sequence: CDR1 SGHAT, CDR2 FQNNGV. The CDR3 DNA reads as TGTGCCAGCAGCTTAGGACAGGGGGTTCATCAGACCCAGTACTTC. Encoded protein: CASSLGQGVHQTQYF. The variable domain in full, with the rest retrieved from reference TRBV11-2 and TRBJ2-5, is EAGVAQSPRYKIIEKRQSVAFWCNPISGHATLYWYQQILGQGPKLLIQFQNNGVVDDSQLPKDRFSAERLKGVDSTLKIQPAKLEDSAVYLCASSLGQGVHQTQYFGPGTRLLVL.

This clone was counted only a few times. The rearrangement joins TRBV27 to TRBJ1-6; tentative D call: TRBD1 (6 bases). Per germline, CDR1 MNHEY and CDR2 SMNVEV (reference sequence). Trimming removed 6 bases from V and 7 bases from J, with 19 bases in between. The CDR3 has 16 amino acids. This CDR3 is CASRNRANAQNSPLHF. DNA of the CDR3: TGTGCCAGCAGGAACAGGGCAAACGCCCAAAATTCACCCCTCCACTTT.

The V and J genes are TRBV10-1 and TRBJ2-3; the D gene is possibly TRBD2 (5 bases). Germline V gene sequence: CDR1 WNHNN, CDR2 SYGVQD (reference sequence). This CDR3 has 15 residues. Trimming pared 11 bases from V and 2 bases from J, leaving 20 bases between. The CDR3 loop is CARRRPGKYTDTQYF. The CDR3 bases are TGCGCCCGACGGAGGCCTGGCAAATACACAGATACGCAGTATTTT.

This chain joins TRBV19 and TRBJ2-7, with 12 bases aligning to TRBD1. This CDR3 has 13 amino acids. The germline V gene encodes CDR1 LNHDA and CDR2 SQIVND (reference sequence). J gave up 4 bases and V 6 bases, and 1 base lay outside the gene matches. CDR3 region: CASRGQGAYEQYF. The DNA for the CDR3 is TGTGCCAGTAGGGGACAGGGGGCGTACGAGCAGTACTTC.

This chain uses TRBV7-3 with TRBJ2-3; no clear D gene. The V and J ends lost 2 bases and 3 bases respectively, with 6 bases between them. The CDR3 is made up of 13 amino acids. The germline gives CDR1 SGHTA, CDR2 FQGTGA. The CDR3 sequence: CASSLAATDTQYF. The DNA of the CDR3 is TGTGCCAGCAGCTTAGCCGCTACAGATACGCAGTATTTT.

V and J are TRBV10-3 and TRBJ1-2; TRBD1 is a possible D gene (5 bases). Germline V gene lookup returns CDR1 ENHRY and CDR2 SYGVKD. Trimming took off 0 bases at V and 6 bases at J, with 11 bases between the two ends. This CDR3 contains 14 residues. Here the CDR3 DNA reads TGTGCCATCAGTGAGTCGACGGGGCGGAATGGCTACACCTTC. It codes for CAISESTGRNGYTF.

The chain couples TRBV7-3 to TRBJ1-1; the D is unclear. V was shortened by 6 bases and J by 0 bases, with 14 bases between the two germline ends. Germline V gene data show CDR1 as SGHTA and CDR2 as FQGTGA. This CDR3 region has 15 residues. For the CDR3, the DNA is TGTGCCAGCAGAGACCAGCCTAACATGAACACTGAAGCTTTCTTT. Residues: CASRDQPNMNTEAFF.

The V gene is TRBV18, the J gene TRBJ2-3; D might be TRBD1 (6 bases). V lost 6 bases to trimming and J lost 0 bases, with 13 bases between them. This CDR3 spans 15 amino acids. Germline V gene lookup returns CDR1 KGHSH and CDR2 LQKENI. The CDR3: CASSGYRDSTDTQYF. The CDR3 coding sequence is TGTGCCAGCTCGGGTTACAGGGACAGCACAGATACGCAGTATTTT.

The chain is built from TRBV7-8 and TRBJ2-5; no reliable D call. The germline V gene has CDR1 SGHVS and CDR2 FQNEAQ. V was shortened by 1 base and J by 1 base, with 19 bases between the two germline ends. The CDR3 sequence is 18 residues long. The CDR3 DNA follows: TGTGCCAGCAGCTTAGGGAAACTATCCTTTTGGGGCCAAGAGACCCAGTACTTC. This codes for CASSLGKLSFWGQETQYF. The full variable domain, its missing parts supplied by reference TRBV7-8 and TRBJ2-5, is GAGVSQSPRYKVAKRGQDVALRCDPISGHVSLFWYQQALGQGPEFLTYFQNEAQLDKSGLPSDRFFAERPEGSVSTLKIQRTQQEDSAVYLCASSLGKLSFWGQETQYFGPGTRLLVL.

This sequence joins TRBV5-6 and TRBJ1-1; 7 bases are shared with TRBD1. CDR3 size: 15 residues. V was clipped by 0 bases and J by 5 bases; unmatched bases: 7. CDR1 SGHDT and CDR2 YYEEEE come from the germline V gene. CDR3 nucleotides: TGTGCCAGCAGCTTGGGGCTCACAGGGGTTACTGAAGCTTTCTTT. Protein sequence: CASSLGLTGVTEAFF.

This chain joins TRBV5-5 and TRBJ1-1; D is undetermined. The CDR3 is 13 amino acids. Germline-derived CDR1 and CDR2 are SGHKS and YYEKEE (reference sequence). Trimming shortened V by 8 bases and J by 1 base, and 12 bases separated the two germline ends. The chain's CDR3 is CASGIQTNTEAFF. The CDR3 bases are TGTGCCAGTGGGATTCAGACGAACACTGAAGCTTTCTTT.

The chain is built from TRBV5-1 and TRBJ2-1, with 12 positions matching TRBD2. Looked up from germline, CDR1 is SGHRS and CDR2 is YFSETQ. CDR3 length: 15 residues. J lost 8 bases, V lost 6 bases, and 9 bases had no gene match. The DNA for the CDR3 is TGCGCCAGCAATGGGAGACTAGCGGGAGCCCATGAGCAGTTCTTC. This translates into CASNGRLAGAHEQFF.

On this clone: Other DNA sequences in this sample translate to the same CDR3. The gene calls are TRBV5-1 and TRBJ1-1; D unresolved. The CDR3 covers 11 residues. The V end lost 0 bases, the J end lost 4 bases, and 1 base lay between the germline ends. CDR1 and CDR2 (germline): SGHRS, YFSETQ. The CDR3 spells CASSLGTEAFF. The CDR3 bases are TGCGCCAGCAGCTTGGGCACTGAAGCTTTCTTT.

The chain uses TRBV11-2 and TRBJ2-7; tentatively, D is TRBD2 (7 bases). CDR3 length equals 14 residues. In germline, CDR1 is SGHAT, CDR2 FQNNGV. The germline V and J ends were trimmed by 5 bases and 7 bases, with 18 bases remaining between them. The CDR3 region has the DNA TGTGCCAGCAGCCCTTCGGCGGGGGCAGGAGAGCAGTACTTC. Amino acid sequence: CASSPSAGAGEQYF.

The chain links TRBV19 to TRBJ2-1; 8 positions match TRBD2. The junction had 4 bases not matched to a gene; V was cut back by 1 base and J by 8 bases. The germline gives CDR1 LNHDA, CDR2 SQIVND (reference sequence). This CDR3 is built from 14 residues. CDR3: CASSIAGGIDEQFF. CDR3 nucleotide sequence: TGTGCCAGTAGTATAGCGGGGGGGATCGATGAGCAGTTCTTC.

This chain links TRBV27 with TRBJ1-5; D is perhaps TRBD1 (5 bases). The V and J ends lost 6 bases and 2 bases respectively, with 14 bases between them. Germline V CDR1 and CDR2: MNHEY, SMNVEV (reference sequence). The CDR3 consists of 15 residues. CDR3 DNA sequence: TGTGCCAGCAGAGGAAGCAGGGCGGGCAATCAGCCCCAGCATTTT. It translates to CASRGSRAGNQPQHF.

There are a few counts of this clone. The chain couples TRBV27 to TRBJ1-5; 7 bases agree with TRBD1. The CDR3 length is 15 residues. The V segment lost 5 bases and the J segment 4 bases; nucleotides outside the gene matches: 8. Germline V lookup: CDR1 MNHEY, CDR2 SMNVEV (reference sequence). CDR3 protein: CASSPSRGGNQPQHF. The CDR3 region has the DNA TGTGCCAGCAGTCCAAGCAGGGGGGGTAATCAGCCCCAGCATTTT.

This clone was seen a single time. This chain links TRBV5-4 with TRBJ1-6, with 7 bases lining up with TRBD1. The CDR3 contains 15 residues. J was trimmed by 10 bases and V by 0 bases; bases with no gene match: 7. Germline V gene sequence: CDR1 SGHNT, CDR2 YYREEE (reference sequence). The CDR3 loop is CASSLDRGGLSPLHF. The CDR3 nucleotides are TGTGCCAGCAGCTTGGACAGGGGCGGTCTCTCACCCCTCCACTTT.

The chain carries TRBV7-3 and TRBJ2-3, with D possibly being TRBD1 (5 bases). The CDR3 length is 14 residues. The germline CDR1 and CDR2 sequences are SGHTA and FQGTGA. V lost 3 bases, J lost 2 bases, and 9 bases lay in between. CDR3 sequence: CASSFQGSTDTQYF. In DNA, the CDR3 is TGTGCCAGCAGCTTTCAGGGCTCCACAGATACGCAGTATTTT. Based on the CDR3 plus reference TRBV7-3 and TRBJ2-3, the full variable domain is GAGVSQTPSNKVTEKGKYVELRCDPISGHTALYWYRQSLGQGPEFLIYFQGTGAADDSGLPNDRFFAVRPEGSVSTLKIQRTERGDSAVYLCASSFQGSTDTQYFGPGTRLTVL.

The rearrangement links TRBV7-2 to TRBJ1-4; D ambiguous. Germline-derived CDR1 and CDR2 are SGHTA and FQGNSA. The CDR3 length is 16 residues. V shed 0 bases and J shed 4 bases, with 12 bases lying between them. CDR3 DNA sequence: TGTGCCAGCAGCTTAGCCTTCACAGCCGGTAATGAAAAACTGTTTTTT. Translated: CASSLAFTAGNEKLFF.

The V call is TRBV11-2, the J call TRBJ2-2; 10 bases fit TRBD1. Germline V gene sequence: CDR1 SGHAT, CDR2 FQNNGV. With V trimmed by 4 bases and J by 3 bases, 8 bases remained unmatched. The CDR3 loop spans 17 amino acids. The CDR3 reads CASSSLTTGGYTGELFF. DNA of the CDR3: TGTGCCAGCAGCTCACTAACGACAGGGGGCTACACCGGGGAGCTGTTTTTT.

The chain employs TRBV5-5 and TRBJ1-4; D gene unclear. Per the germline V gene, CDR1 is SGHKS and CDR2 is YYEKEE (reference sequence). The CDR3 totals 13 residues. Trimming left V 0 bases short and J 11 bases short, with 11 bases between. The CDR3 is CASSLDEGWKLFF. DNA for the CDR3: TGTGCCAGCAGCTTGGACGAAGGTTGGAAACTGTTTTTT.